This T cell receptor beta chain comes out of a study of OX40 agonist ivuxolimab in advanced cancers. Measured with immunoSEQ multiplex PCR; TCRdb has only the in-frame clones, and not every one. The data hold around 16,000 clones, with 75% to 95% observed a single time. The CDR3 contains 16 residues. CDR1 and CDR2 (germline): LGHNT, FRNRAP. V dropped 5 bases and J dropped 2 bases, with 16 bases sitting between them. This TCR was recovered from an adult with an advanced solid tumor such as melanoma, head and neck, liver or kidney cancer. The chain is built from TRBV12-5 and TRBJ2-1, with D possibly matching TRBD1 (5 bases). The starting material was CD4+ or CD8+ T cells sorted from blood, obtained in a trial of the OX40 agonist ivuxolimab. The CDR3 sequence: CASGPKTDQPYNEQFF. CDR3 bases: TGTGCTAGTGGTCCCAAGACAGACCAGCCCTACAATGAGCAGTTCTTC.